These T cell receptor beta chains were read from a single sample in a study of cytomegalovirus exposure and HLA in healthy donors. Repertoires were generated with immunoSEQ multiplex PCR, while TCRdb's copy carries only in-frame clones and drops some. The sample lists about 140,000 clones, 82% occurring once. Sequencing input: PBMCs. The source of these receptors is a male donor in good health and CMV-seronegative. CDR3s include the opening cysteine and the closing phenylalanine or tryptophan. The D gene is left open where the match is weak.

d_call: TRBD2
v_call: TRBV6-6
j_call: TRBJ2-3
cdr3_nt: TGTGCCAGCAGTTACAGCCTAGCGGGAGGTAAAGATACGCAGTATTTT
cdr3_aa: CASSYSLAGGKDTQYF

d_call: TRBD2
v_call: TRBV11-2
j_call: TRBJ2-7
cdr3_nt: TGTGCCAGCAGCTTAGCCAGCGGGGGGGCCTACGAGCAGTACTTC
cdr3_aa: CASSLASGGAYEQYF

d_call: NA
v_call: TRBV2
j_call: TRBJ2-6
cdr3_nt: TGTGCCAGCAGTGATATCGGACAGTGGCACTCTGGGGCCAACGTCCTGACTTTC
cdr3_aa: CASSDIGQWHSGANVLTF

d_call: NA
v_call: TRBV6-5
j_call: TRBJ2-7
cdr3_nt: TGTGCCAGCAGTTTATGGGGGGGGCCGGCCTACGAGCAGTACTTC
cdr3_aa: CASSLWGGPAYEQYF

d_call: NA
v_call: TRBV30
j_call: TRBJ1-5
cdr3_nt: TGTGCCTGGTCGGCAGGGAGCAATCAGCCCCAGCATTTT
cdr3_aa: CAWSAGSNQPQHF

d_call: NA
v_call: TRBV7-9
j_call: TRBJ2-7
cdr3_nt: TGTGCCAGCAGCTCCACCAGGGGAATCATATCCTACGAGCAGTACTTC
cdr3_aa: CASSSTRGIISYEQYF

d_call: NA
v_call: TRBV4-2
j_call: TRBJ2-1
cdr3_nt: TGTGCCAGCAGCCAAGATTTCCCGTCCTACAATGAGCAGTTCTTC
cdr3_aa: CASSQDFPSYNEQFF

d_call: NA
v_call: TRBV11-2
j_call: TRBJ1-1
cdr3_nt: TGTGCCAGCAGCTTAGCCAGGCTGAACACTGAAGCTTTCTTT
cdr3_aa: CASSLARLNTEAFF

d_call: NA
v_call: TRBV19
j_call: TRBJ2-7
cdr3_nt: TGTGCCAGTAGTATAGATCTTGGCGGGCCCTACGAGCAGTACTTC
cdr3_aa: CASSIDLGGPYEQYF

d_call: NA
v_call: TRBV4-1
j_call: TRBJ1-6
cdr3_nt: TGCGCCAGCAGCGCGGCTGGGGGGTCCTGGGGTAATTCACCCCTCCACTTT
cdr3_aa: CASSAAGGSWGNSPLHF

d_call: NA
v_call: TRBV5-4
j_call: TRBJ2-1
cdr3_nt: TGTGCCAGCAGCTGGACTTACAATGAGCAGTTCTTC
cdr3_aa: CASSWTYNEQFF

d_call: TRBD1
v_call: TRBV19
j_call: TRBJ1-5
cdr3_nt: TGTGCCAGTACCAACAGGACAGGGGGTTTTAGAAGAAGCAATCAGCCCCAGCATTTT
cdr3_aa: CASTNRTGGFRRSNQPQHF

d_call: NA
v_call: TRBV15
j_call: TRBJ2-1
cdr3_nt: TGTGCCACCAGCAGAGGTAACGAGGGTGGCAATGAGCAGTTCTTC
cdr3_aa: CATSRGNEGGNEQFF

d_call: TRBD1
v_call: TRBV18
j_call: TRBJ2-1
cdr3_nt: TGTGCCAGCTCACCAATCTCACAGGGGGGTTCCTACAATGAGCAGTTCTTC
cdr3_aa: CASSPISQGGSYNEQFF

d_call: TRBD2
v_call: TRBV2
j_call: TRBJ2-3
cdr3_nt: TGTGCCAGCAGTGAACCCTTGACTAGCGGGGGTACCGCTAGCACAGATACGCAGTATTTT
cdr3_aa: CASSEPLTSGGTASTDTQYF